Here is one TCR beta chain with its context. Its antigen is currently not known. The record has no base qualities; no much larger clone is one base away. This record comes from a study of blood T cell repertoires in COVID-19 (dated by TCRdb to about 2020). A note on the overall study: Samples covering the acute and convalescent phases of COVID-19 were provided by collaborators in the United States, Italy and Spain. The material from the prospective study consisted of cDNA or gDNA derived from T cells, B-cell-depleted T cells, or PBMCs. Subjects who had been exposed to COVID-19, were actively infected with it, or had recovered from it provided the deeply sampled blood TCRbeta repertoires that made up the dataset. The repertoires were released in a freely available public database intended as a resource for research on the immune response to SARS-CoV-2. Samples were obtained from the ongoing ImmuneRACE study (first 160 participants) and from about 1,300 subjects provided by 6 global collaborators. A de-identified subject ID, COVID-19 status, age in years and sex were almost always included in the sample metadata. Where available, HLA class I and class II types were taken from metadata supplied by the sample provider and were not determined by assay-based typing.

The immunoSEQ Assay, a bias-controlled multiplex PCR, was used to amplify TCRbeta CDR3 regions from genomic DNA. For the original study's pipeline: Within the assay, amplification of reference gene primers was used to estimate how many nucleated cells each sample contained. Sequence reads were collapsed and filtered to measure the absolute abundance of every unique TCRbeta CDR3 rearrangement. For each sample, productive Simpson clonality was calculated as the square root of Simpson's diversity index over productive rearrangements. TCRdb stores this immuneACCESS table with in-frame sequences only. Part of the clones is absent; in the studies checked, under half of the shortfall reflects unresolved V genes, and no reason is known for the rest. Clone size and the V and J calls come from that table; the DNA yielded D and trimming. Present in this sample are about 160,000 clones, approximately 92% of which were seen just once. The top ten clones comprise under 5% of the sample.

What the authors observed across the whole study: The quantity of clinical and demographic metadata differed by source and by participant and was supplied without curation.

The germline V gene encodes CDR1 LNHDA and CDR2 SQIVND (reference sequence). V ends up 6 bases short and J 0 bases short, with an unmatched junction base count of 18. Inclusive of the bounding cysteine and phenylalanine, the CDR3 is 20 residues long. The kept DNA is CDR3 alone, 60 bases in frame from the first base. Each collaborating institution followed its own protocols to collect whole blood in K2EDTA tubes. Collaborator samples were shipped for TCRbeta analysis as frozen whole blood, isolated PBMCs, or DNA extracted from either sample type. The TCR sequence derives from a woman aged 45-60 years with acute or convalescent COVID-19. Sequencing input: peripheral blood. The sequence links TRBV19 to TRBJ2-4, and 9 junction bases match TRBD1. The CDR3 protein sequence reads: CASSKLTGTGNTIAKNIQYF. The nucleotide sequence is given as TGTGCCAGTAGCAAACTCACCGGGACAGGGAATACTATAGCCAAAAACATTCAGTACTTC.